The source of this T cell receptor beta chain is a study of blood T cell repertoires in COVID-19. J gave up 2 bases and V 2 bases, and 8 bases lay outside the gene matches. CDR1 SGHRS and CDR2 YFSETQ come from the germline V gene. This CDR3 is 18 amino acids long. Assay used: immunoSEQ multiplex PCR; TCRdb lists only in-frame clones, some missing. The sample yields about 180,000 clones, around 83% seen once. What was sequenced was peripheral blood. The chain uses TRBV5-1 and TRBJ1-6; the match to TRBD1 covers 9 bases. The TCR sequence derives from a woman in her 70s with COVID-19, enrolled during active disease. CDR3 residues: CASSLTGTGPTYNSPLHF. CDR3 nucleotide sequence: TGCGCCAGCAGCTTAACCGGGACAGGGCCGACCTATAATTCACCCCTCCACTTT.